This is a list of T cell receptor beta chains from one sample in a study of T cells in Graves' hyperthyroidism and ophthalmopathy. TCRdb fed the multiplex PCR reads into MiXCR, producing one record per CDR3 protein. The sample includes 250,000 to 300,000 distinct CDR3 sequences, approximately 14% seen only once; the top ten take 30% to 35%. Sequenced: blood. The receptors here all came from a woman in her fifties or sixties with Graves' hyperthyroidism that later progressed to Graves' ophthalmopathy. CDR3s include the opening cysteine and the closing phenylalanine or tryptophan. D genes are given only for firm matches. Clone size appears in some rows only: once, few, many, or a class for an expanded clone.

D: NA
size: many
J: TRBJ1-2
V: TRBV18
length: 13
CDR3: CASSRDKNYGYTF
DNA: TGTGCCAGCTCACGGGACAAAAACTATGGCTACACCTTC

D: NA
size: NA
J: TRBJ2-7
V: TRBV10-2
length: 15
CDR3: CASSVTSRRGYEQYF
DNA: TGCGCCAGCAGTGTGACTAGTCGGCGGGGTTACGAGCAGTACTTC

D: TRBD1
size: many
J: TRBJ2-7
V: TRBV20-1
length: 14
CDR3: CSARSTGGSYEQYF
DNA: TGCAGTGCTAGATCCACAGGGGGCTCCTACGAGCAGTACTTC

D: TRBD1
size: many
J: TRBJ2-7
V: TRBV5-1
length: 14
CDR3: CASSGTGGSYEQYF
DNA: TGCGCCAGCAGCGGGACAGGGGGCTCCTACGAGCAGTACTTC

D: NA
size: many
J: TRBJ2-5
V: TRBV11-1
length: 14
CDR3: CASSFPQRGETQYF
DNA: TGTGCCAGCAGCTTCCCCCAGCGTGGGGAGACCCAGTACTTC

D: NA
size: many
J: TRBJ2-1
V: TRBV10-3
length: 15
CDR3: CAISGSGVGYNEQFF
DNA: TGTGCCATCAGTGGATCGGGGGTGGGCTACAATGAGCAGTTCTTC

D: NA
size: many
J: TRBJ1-5
V: TRBV6-1
length: 13
CDR3: CASTGLGAQPQHF
DNA: TGTGCCAGCACCGGATTAGGGGCCCAGCCCCAGCATTTT

D: NA
size: many
J: TRBJ2-1
V: TRBV20-1
length: 11
CDR3: CSARGDNEQFF
DNA: TGCAGTGCGAGAGGGGACAATGAGCAGTTCTTC

D: NA
size: many
J: TRBJ2-1
V: TRBV28
length: 15
CDR3: CASSLPDYVINEQFF
DNA: TGTGCCAGCAGTCTTCCGGACTACGTGATTAATGAGCAGTTCTTC

D: TRBD2
size: many
J: TRBJ2-1
V: TRBV20-1
length: 16
CDR3: CSASSLTSGRGDEQFF
DNA: TGCAGTGCTAGTTCCCTGACTAGCGGGAGGGGAGATGAGCAGTTCTTC

D: TRBD2
size: NA
J: TRBJ2-7
V: TRBV28
length: 16
CDR3: CASSLRVAGGSYEQYF
DNA: TGTGCCAGCAGTTTGAGGGTAGCGGGAGGCTCCTACGAGCAGTACTTC

D: NA
size: many
J: TRBJ1-2
V: TRBV28
length: 13
CDR3: CASRGSRRPGYTF
DNA: TGTGCCAGCCGAGGGTCTCGACGGCCGGGCTACACCTTC

D: NA
size: NA
J: TRBJ1-4
V: TRBV2
length: 13
CDR3: CASKESPNEKLFF
DNA: TGTGCCAGCAAGGAAAGCCCCAATGAAAAACTGTTTTTT

D: TRBD1
size: NA
J: TRBJ2-1
V: TRBV5-1
length: 14
CDR3: CASSPTGGYNEQFF
DNA: TGCGCCAGCAGCCCGACAGGGGGTTACAATGAGCAGTTCTTC

D: TRBD2
size: few
J: TRBJ2-1
V: TRBV19
length: 16
CDR3: CASSGLAGKSYNEQFF
DNA: TGTGCCAGTAGTGGTTTAGCGGGAAAATCCTACAATGAGCAGTTCTTC

D: NA
size: many
J: TRBJ1-4
V: TRBV12-3/TRBV12-4
length: 15
CDR3: CASSFGGQPNEKLFF
DNA: TGTGCCAGCAGTTTTGGTGGTCAGCCTAATGAAAAACTGTTTTTT